This TCR beta chain appears in the sequencing data of a study of shared T cell receptors in the human thymus. Trimming removed 5 bases from V and 0 bases from J, with 17 bases in between. There are 17 residues in the CDR3. From germline, CDR1 is SGHAT and CDR2 FQNNGV. The data were produced by immunoSEQ multiplex PCR, yet TCRdb's version contains in-frame clones alone and is incomplete. The table includes approximately 760,000 clones, approximately 85% detected once. This sample also belongs to another study, concerning human thymus T cells. In that study: In corrective heart surgery, resections were taken, and these provided the thymus tissue.

The sample was thymocytes. This chain uses TRBV11-2 with TRBJ1-5; D might be TRBD1 (6 bases). This receptor was obtained from a girl under three years old with a congenital heart defect. CDR3 sequence reads: CASSPGGQVYSNQPQHF. The CDR3 bases are TGTGCCAGCAGCCCGGGGGGGCAGGTGTATAGCAATCAGCCCCAGCATTTT. Based on the CDR3 plus reference TRBV11-2 and TRBJ1-5, the full variable domain is EAGVAQSPRYKIIEKRQSVAFWCNPISGHATLYWYQQILGQGPKLLIQFQNNGVVDDSQLPKDRFSAERLKGVDSTLKIQPAKLEDSAVYLCASSPGGQVYSNQPQHFGDGTRLSIL.